This TCR beta chain was found in a study of blood T cell repertoires in COVID-19. Study as a whole: The United States, Italy and Spain supplied acute and convalescent COVID-19 samples. PBMCs, B-cell-depleted T cells, or T cells were the source of the cDNA or gDNA that made up the material.

This CDR3 spans 14 amino acids. The V end was cut by 4 bases, the J end by 6 bases, with 13 bases between. Germline lookup yields CDR1 LNHNV and CDR2 YYDKDF (reference sequence). Original processing notes: Amplification of reference gene primers provided the estimated nucleated cell counts. The data were produced by immunoSEQ multiplex PCR, yet TCRdb's version contains in-frame clones alone and is incomplete. V and J calls and clone size are as listed in that table; D and trimming were resolved from the DNA. The table includes some 270,000 clones, approximately 90% detected once. Researchers sorted participants into cohorts using their self-reported clinical history.

The chain links TRBV15 to TRBJ2-1; possible D gene TRBD2, 5 bases. Material for sequencing was PBMCs or T cells enriched from blood (not recorded which). This sequence originates from a woman in her thirties with acute COVID-19. Written as DNA, the CDR3 is TGTGCCACCAGCAAGCGGAGTCAGAGCAATGAGCAGTTCTTC. Translated, it gives CATSKRSQSNEQFF.